Listed below are T cell receptor beta chains from one sample, sequenced in a study of vaccination and CD4 T cells after COVID-19. These receptors' antigens are unknown. TCRdb redid the calling of the PCR reads with MiXCR, one entry per CDR3 protein. The top ten hold approximately 19% of the sample, which has roughly 14,000 distinct CDR3 sequences, approximately 62% seen once. Input material: CD4+ T cells from blood, cultured in vitro. The origin of the receptors is a human donor who had recovered from COVID-19. Each CDR3 is given with its conserved first and last residue. D genes are given only for firm matches. The size field is filled for only some rows; it gives once, few, many or a size class.

J: TRBJ1-1
length: 13
V: TRBV7-3
D: NA
size: NA
CDR3: CASSPGQNTEAFF
DNA: TGTGCCAGCAGCCCCGGACAGAACACTGAAGCTTTCTTT

J: TRBJ1-6
length: 16
V: TRBV30
D: NA
size: NA
CDR3: CAWSANRLGFNSPLHF
DNA: TGTGCCTGGAGTGCCAATCGGTTAGGGTTTAATTCACCCCTCCACTTT

J: TRBJ2-7
length: 14
V: TRBV27
D: TRBD1
size: NA
CDR3: CASSLRDRVGEQYF
DNA: TGTGCCAGCAGTCTCCGGGACAGGGTGGGAGAGCAGTACTTC

J: TRBJ2-3
length: 16
V: TRBV25-1
D: TRBD2
size: NA
CDR3: CASSESKREFTDTQYF
DNA: TGTGCCAGCAGTGAATCCAAGCGGGAGTTCACAGATACGCAGTATTTT

J: TRBJ2-3
length: 18
V: TRBV18
D: TRBD2
size: NA
CDR3: CASSPPASGGTSTDTQYF
DNA: TGTGCCAGCTCACCACCGGCTAGCGGGGGGACTAGCACAGATACGCAGTATTTT

J: TRBJ2-5
length: 13
V: TRBV20-1
D: NA
size: NA
CDR3: CSARGGGQETQYF
DNA: TGCAGTGCTAGAGGTGGGGGCCAAGAGACCCAGTACTTC

J: TRBJ1-5
length: 14
V: TRBV20-1
D: NA
size: few
CDR3: CSAERSRGDQPQHF
DNA: TGCAGTGCTGAACGATCGAGAGGGGATCAGCCCCAGCATTTT

J: TRBJ1-1
length: 15
V: TRBV5-1
D: NA
size: NA
CDR3: CASSWGGGRDTEAFF
DNA: TGCGCCAGCAGCTGGGGGGGGGGCCGGGACACTGAAGCTTTCTTT

J: TRBJ2-3
length: 11
V: TRBV20-1
D: NA
size: NA
CDR3: CSAIGLDTQYF
DNA: TGCAGTGCTATAGGTCTAGATACGCAGTATTTT

J: TRBJ2-5
length: 14
V: TRBV20-1
D: TRBD1
size: NA
CDR3: CSALRQGRQETQYF
DNA: TGCAGTGCTCTAAGACAGGGGCGACAAGAGACCCAGTACTTC

J: TRBJ1-1
length: 10
V: TRBV29-1
D: NA
size: NA
CDR3: CSAANTEAFF
DNA: TGCAGCGCGGCGAACACTGAAGCTTTCTTT

J: TRBJ1-1
length: 13
V: TRBV27
D: NA
size: few
CDR3: CASSLFGGAEAFF
DNA: TGTGCCAGCAGTTTATTCGGGGGCGCAGAAGCTTTCTTT

J: TRBJ1-2
length: 14
V: TRBV7-2
D: TRBD1
size: few
CDR3: CASSPPTGLYGYTF
DNA: TGTGCCAGCAGCCCACCGACAGGGCTCTATGGCTACACCTTC

J: TRBJ2-5
length: 15
V: TRBV6-5
D: NA
size: few
CDR3: CASSSPFRGQETQYF
DNA: TGTGCCAGCAGTTCTCCGTTCCGGGGCCAAGAGACCCAGTACTTC

J: TRBJ1-2
length: 16
V: TRBV6-1
D: TRBD1
size: NA
CDR3: CASSEGLGQGGYGYTF
DNA: TGTGCCAGCAGTGAAGGGCTGGGACAGGGGGGCTATGGCTACACCTTC

J: TRBJ2-7
length: 13
V: TRBV20-1
D: NA
size: NA
CDR3: CSANRDRPFEQYF
DNA: TGCAGTGCCAATCGAGACAGGCCTTTCGAGCAGTACTTC

J: TRBJ2-7
length: 15
V: TRBV28
D: TRBD2
size: once
CDR3: CASSLSGSAAYEQYF
DNA: TGTGCCAGCAGTTTAAGCGGGAGTGCCGCCTACGAGCAGTACTTC

J: TRBJ2-3
length: 16
V: TRBV20-1
D: NA
size: few
CDR3: CSARDLGGGLTDTQYF
DNA: TGCAGTGCTAGAGACCTGGGCGGGGGCCTAACAGATACGCAGTATTTT

J: TRBJ1-1
length: 16
V: TRBV25-1
D: NA
size: NA
CDR3: CASIGTGYGRNTEAFF
DNA: TGTGCCAGCATAGGTACAGGGTACGGACGGAACACTGAAGCTTTCTTT

J: TRBJ1-5
length: 15
V: TRBV27
D: TRBD1
size: NA
CDR3: CASSLRGQTHQPQHF
DNA: TGTGCCAGCAGTTTGCGGGGACAGACTCATCAGCCCCAGCATTTT

J: TRBJ1-5
length: 15
V: TRBV6-2/TRBV6-3
D: TRBD1
size: NA
CDR3: CASSPPGTGYQPQHF
DNA: TGTGCCAGCAGTCCGCCCGGGACAGGGTACCAGCCCCAGCATTTT

J: TRBJ1-4
length: 15
V: TRBV7-9
D: TRBD1
size: NA
CDR3: CASSTFRDRDEKLFF
DNA: TGTGCCAGCAGCACCTTCCGGGACAGGGATGAAAAACTGTTTTTT

J: TRBJ2-1
length: 14
V: TRBV19
D: NA
size: NA
CDR3: CASSIGSSYNEQFF
DNA: TGTGCCAGTAGTATTGGGAGCTCCTACAATGAGCAGTTCTTC

J: TRBJ2-3
length: 12
V: TRBV7-8
D: TRBD2
size: NA
CDR3: CASSLGGGREYF
DNA: TGTGCCAGCAGCTTAGGTGGGGGGAGGGAGTATTTT

J: TRBJ2-1
length: 15
V: TRBV7-8
D: NA
size: NA
CDR3: CASSERGSPYNEQFF
DNA: TGTGCCAGCAGCGAAAGAGGGTCGCCCTACAATGAGCAGTTCTTC

J: TRBJ2-2
length: 15
V: TRBV7-2
D: NA
size: NA
CDR3: CASSSSRVHAGELFF
DNA: TGTGCCAGCAGCTCTAGCAGGGTTCATGCCGGGGAGCTGTTTTTT

J: TRBJ1-3
length: 17
V: TRBV4-1
D: NA
size: NA
CDR3: CASSQDEASSSGNTIYF
DNA: TGCGCCAGCAGCCAAGACGAGGCATCCAGCTCTGGAAACACCATATATTTT

J: TRBJ1-2
length: 15
V: TRBV7-9
D: NA
size: NA
CDR3: CASSQDTAGGYGYTF
DNA: TGTGCCAGCAGCCAGGACACCGCGGGGGGATATGGCTACACCTTC

J: TRBJ2-2
length: 15
V: TRBV20-1
D: TRBD2
size: NA
CDR3: CSATKGAGGSGELFF
DNA: TGCAGTGCTACCAAGGGAGCGGGAGGTTCCGGGGAGCTGTTTTTT

J: TRBJ1-1
length: 16
V: TRBV11-3
D: TRBD1
size: NA
CDR3: CASSSEPGQGAGKAFF
DNA: TGTGCCAGCAGCTCTGAACCGGGACAGGGGGCCGGCAAAGCTTTCTTT

J: TRBJ1-3
length: 13
V: TRBV6-5
D: NA
size: few
CDR3: CASRYSSGNTIYF
DNA: TGTGCCAGCAGATACAGCTCTGGAAACACCATATATTTT

J: TRBJ2-6
length: 15
V: TRBV5-1
D: NA
size: NA
CDR3: CASSLGVSGANVLTF
DNA: TGCGCCAGCAGCTTGGGAGTCTCTGGGGCCAACGTCCTGACTTTC

J: TRBJ1-1
length: 16
V: TRBV6-1
D: TRBD1
size: NA
CDR3: CASSEAGQGDGGGAFF
DNA: TGTGCCAGCAGTGAAGCAGGACAGGGTGATGGTGGGGGGGCTTTCTTT

J: TRBJ2-5
length: 14
V: TRBV12-2
D: NA
size: NA
CDR3: CASQHRDLQETQYF
DNA: TGTGCAAGTCAACATAGGGACCTACAAGAGACCCAGTACTTC